Below, 10 T cell receptor beta chains from the same sample are listed, as sequenced in a study of CXCR3-negative and CXCR3-positive naive CD8 T cells. The TRB libraries of cDNA were built by UMI-labeled 5' RACE. With the 5' RACE reads reprocessed, TCRdb shows one record per CDR3 protein and no DNA. The sample table includes about 120,000 distinct CDR3 sequences. The study's findings and limits: Hydrophobicity of TRB CDR3s was greater in CXCR3-positive naive cells than in CXCR3-negative naive cells.

For these TCRs, the target antigens are not known. The specimen sequenced was naive CXCR3+ CD8+ T cells from blood. Specified subset: CD45RO-CCR7+CD27+CD95- naive CD8+ T cells expressing CXCR3 (TNR3+). The origin of the receptors is a human donor in good health. Some clones in this sample may be carry-over from other donors' samples.

This chain joins TRBV10-3 and TRBJ1-1. The CDR3 runs 16 residues. The germline gives CDR1 ENHRY, CDR2 SYGVKD. CDR3 protein: CAISESKQRTSAEAFF.

CDR3 amino acids: CASSAPAGGNYNEQFF. The chain employs TRBV7-8 and TRBJ2-1; without DNA, the TCRdb call of TRBD2 cannot be checked. Germline values: CDR1 SGHVS, CDR2 FQNEAQ. This CDR3 has 16 amino acids.

V gene TRBV12-3 or TRBV12-4 combines with J gene TRBJ2-1; TCRdb names TRBD1, which stays unverified in the absence of DNA. CDR3 length: 17 residues. CDR3 sequence reads: CASSQAPAGSVYNEQFF.

This CDR3 reads CASSIGGGNEQFF. This chain links TRBV19 with TRBJ2-1; TCRdb names TRBD1, which stays unverified in the absence of DNA. The CDR3 has 13 amino acids. Germline assignment: CDR1 LNHDA and CDR2 SQIVND (reference sequence).

This CDR3 reads CASSLTSGRAWETQYF. This sequence joins TRBV28 and TRBJ2-5; TCRdb proposes TRBD2, but this gene call is untestable without DNA. The germline CDR1 and CDR2 sequences are MDHEN and SYDVKM. This CDR3 is 16 amino acids long.

V usage is TRBV28 and J usage is TRBJ1-1; with no DNA, the TCRdb D assignment of TRBD1 cannot be verified. The CDR3 runs 16 residues. Germline CDR1 is MDHEN and CDR2 is SYDVKM. CDR3 protein: CASSLGLDRETAEAFF.

The CDR3 sequence: CASSQTYPAGELYF. V and J are TRBV14 and TRBJ2-2. The CDR3 has 14 amino acids. CDR1 is SGHDN and CDR2 is FVKESK in the germline V gene.

The V gene is TRBV5-1, the J gene TRBJ2-2; TCRdb lists TRBD1, though no DNA is available to test this call. This CDR3 has 16 residues. Germline values: CDR1 SGHRS, CDR2 YFSETQ. CDR3 sequence: CASSRTGTDPTGELFF.

V is TRBV7-6 and J is TRBJ2-7; with no DNA, the TCRdb D assignment of TRBD2 cannot be verified. The length of the CDR3 is 18 residues. The germline CDR1 and CDR2 sequences are SGHVS and FNYEAQ. CDR3 region: CASSLAAGWTSAGDEQYF.

The rearrangement links TRBV27 to TRBJ1-1. The germline gives CDR1 MNHEY, CDR2 SMNVEV (reference sequence). The CDR3 has 14 residues. The CDR3 sequence is CASSYAGSNTEAFF.